Described below is a single T cell receptor beta chain sequence and its context. This entry comes from a study of shared clonotypes between healthy human individuals. Without sorting, samples used 90 million or so PBMCs for genomic DNA. Some clones are missing from TCRdb's copy, which holds only in-frame ones; the method was immunoSEQ multiplex PCR. Of around 500,000 clones listed, roughly 80% are singletons. This sequence originates from a woman between 40 and 55 years old in good health. Some clones in this sample may be carry-over from other donors' samples. The source material was PBMCs.

The CDR3 nucleotides read TGTGCCAGCAGCCAAGATTGGGGGACAGGGGGTTCTGGGGCCAACGTCCTGACTTTC. Translation: CASSQDWGTGGSGANVLTF. This chain links TRBV4-2 with TRBJ2-6; 11 bases match TRBD1. Germline loops: CDR1 LGHNA, CDR2 YNFKEQ. The V and J ends lost 0 bases and 1 base, in that order; junction bases with no gene match: 5. The CDR3 is 19 residues long.